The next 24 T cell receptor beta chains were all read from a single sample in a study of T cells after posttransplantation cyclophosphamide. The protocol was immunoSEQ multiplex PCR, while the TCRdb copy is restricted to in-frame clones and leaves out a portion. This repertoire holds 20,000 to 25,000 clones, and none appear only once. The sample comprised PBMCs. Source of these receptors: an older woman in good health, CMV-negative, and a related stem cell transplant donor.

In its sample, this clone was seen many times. In nucleotides, the CDR3 is TGTGCCAGCAGGCCCCTAGTTCAGCCCCAGCATTTT. It encodes CASRPLVQPQHF. The V call is TRBV28, the J call TRBJ1-5, with D unresolved. The CDR3 spans 12 residues. Germline assignment: CDR1 MDHEN and CDR2 SYDVKM. V lost 6 bases, J lost 6 bases, and 9 bases lay in between.

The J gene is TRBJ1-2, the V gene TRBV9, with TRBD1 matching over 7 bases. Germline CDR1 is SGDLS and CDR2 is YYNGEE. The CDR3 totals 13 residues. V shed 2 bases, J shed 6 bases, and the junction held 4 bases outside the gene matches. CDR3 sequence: CASSVDRVDGYTF. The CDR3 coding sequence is TGTGCCAGCAGCGTTGACAGGGTAGATGGCTACACCTTC. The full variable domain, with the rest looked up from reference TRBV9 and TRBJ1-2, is DSGVTQTPKHLITATGQRVTLRCSPRSGDLSVYWYQQSLDQGLQFLIQYYNGEERAKGNILERFSAQQFPDLHSELNLSSLELGDSALYFCASSVDRVDGYTFGSGTRLTVV.

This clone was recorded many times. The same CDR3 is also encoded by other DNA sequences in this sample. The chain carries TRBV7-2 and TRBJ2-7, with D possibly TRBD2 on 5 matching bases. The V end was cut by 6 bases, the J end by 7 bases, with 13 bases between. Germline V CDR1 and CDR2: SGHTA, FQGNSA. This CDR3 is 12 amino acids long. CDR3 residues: CASSAAWTEQYF. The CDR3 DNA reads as TGTGCCAGCAGTGCTGCGTGGACTGAGCAGTACTTC.

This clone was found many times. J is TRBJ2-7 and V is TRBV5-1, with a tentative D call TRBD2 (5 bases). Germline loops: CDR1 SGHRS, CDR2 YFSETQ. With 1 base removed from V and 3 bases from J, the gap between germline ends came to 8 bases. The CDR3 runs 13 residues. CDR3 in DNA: TGCGCCAGCAGCTTGTACGGGGACTACGAGCAGTACTTC. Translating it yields CASSLYGDYEQYF. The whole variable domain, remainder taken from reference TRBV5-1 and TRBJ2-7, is KAGVTQTPRYLIKTRGQQVTLSCSPISGHRSVSWYQQTPGQGLQFLFEYFSETQRNKGNFPGRFSGRQFSNSRSEMNVSTLELGDSALYLCASSLYGDYEQYFGPGTRLTVT.

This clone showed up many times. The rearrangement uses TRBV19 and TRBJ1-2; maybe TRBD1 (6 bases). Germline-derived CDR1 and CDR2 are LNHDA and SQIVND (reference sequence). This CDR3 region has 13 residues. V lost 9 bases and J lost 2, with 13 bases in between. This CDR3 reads CASRDTSNYGYTF. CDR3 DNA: TGTGCCAGCCGGGACACCTCCAACTATGGCTACACCTTC.

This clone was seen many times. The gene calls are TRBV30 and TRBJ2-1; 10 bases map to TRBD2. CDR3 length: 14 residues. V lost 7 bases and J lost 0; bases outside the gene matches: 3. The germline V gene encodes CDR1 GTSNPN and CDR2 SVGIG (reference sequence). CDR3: CALRLAGSYNEQFF. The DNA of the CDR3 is TGTGCCTTGAGACTAGCGGGCTCCTACAATGAGCAGTTCTTC.

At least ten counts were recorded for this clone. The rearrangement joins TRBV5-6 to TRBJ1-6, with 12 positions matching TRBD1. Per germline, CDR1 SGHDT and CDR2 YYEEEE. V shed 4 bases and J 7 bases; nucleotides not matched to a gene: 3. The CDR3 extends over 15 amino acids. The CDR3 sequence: CASSGGQGANSPLHF. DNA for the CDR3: TGTGCCAGCAGCGGGGGACAGGGGGCGAATTCACCCCTCCACTTT.

The CDR3 loop is CAWSEDTPSGRWIGEQYF. In DNA form, the CDR3 reads TGTGCCTGGAGTGAAGACACCCCGAGCGGGAGATGGATCGGCGAGCAGTACTTC. The J gene is TRBJ2-7, the V gene TRBV30, with 8 positions matching TRBD2. V lost 1 base, J lost 6 bases, and 20 bases stayed unmatched. CDR3 size: 18 residues. Looked up from germline, CDR1 is GTSNPN and CDR2 is SVGIG (reference sequence).

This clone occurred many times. The CDR3 region is CASATGAQTYEQYF. The CDR3 DNA follows: TGTGCCAGCGCCACAGGGGCTCAAACCTACGAGCAGTACTTC. This chain links TRBV18 with TRBJ2-7, with 7 bases aligning to TRBD1. With V trimmed by 8 bases and J by 2 bases, 9 bases remained unmatched. Germline CDR1 KGHSH, CDR2 LQKENI. The CDR3 sequence is 14 residues long.

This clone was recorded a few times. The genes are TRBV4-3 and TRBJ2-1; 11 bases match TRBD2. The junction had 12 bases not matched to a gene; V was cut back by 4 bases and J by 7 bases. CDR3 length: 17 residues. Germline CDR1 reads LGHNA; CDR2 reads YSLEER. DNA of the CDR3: TGCGCCAGCAGCCCACGGCCGTTGACTAGCGGGACTAATGAGCAGTTCTTC. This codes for CASSPRPLTSGTNEQFF.

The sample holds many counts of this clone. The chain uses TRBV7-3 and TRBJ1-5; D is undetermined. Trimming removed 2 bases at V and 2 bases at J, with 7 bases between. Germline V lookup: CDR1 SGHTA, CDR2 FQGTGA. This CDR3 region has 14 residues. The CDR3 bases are TGTGCCAGCAGCTTAGGCCTGGGCAATCAGCCCCAGCATTTT. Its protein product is CASSLGLGNQPQHF.

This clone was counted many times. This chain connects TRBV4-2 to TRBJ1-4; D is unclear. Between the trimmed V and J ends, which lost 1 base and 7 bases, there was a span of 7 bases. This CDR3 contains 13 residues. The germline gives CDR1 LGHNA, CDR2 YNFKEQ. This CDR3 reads CASSQVLSEKLFF. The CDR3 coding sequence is TGTGCCAGCAGCCAAGTTTTATCTGAAAAACTGTTTTTT.

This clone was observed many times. CDR3 region: CASRPGTGGGRGRVGAFF. CDR3 DNA sequence: TGTGCCAGCAGACCCGGGACAGGGGGCGGCAGGGGACGGGTCGGAGCTTTCTTT. V is TRBV2 and J is TRBJ1-1; the match to TRBD1 covers 12 bases. The CDR3 extends over 18 amino acids. The V gene's germline CDR1 is SNHLY and CDR2 FYNNEI. Losses at the gene ends were 6 bases for V and 10 bases for J; bases not matched to a gene: 21.

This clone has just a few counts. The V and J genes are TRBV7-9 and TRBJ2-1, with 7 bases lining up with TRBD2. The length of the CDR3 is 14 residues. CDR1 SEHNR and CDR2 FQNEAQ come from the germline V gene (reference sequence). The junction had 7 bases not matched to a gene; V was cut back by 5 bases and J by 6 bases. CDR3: CASSPGLDFNEQFF. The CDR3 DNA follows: TGTGCCAGCAGCCCCGGACTAGATTTCAATGAGCAGTTCTTC.

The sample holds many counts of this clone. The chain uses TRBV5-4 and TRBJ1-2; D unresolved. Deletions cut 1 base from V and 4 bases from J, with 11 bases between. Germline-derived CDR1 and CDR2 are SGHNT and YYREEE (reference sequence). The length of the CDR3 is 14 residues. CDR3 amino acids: CASSLLGIGYGYTF. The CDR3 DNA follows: TGTGCCAGCAGCTTGTTGGGCATCGGCTATGGCTACACCTTC.

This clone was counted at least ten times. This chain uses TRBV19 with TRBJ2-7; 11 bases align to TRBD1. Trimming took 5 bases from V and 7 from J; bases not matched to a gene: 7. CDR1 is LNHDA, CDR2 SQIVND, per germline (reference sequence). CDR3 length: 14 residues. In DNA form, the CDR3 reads TGTGCCAGTAGTCCTGGGACAGGGGGTGATGAGCAGTACGTC. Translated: CASSPGTGGDEQYV.

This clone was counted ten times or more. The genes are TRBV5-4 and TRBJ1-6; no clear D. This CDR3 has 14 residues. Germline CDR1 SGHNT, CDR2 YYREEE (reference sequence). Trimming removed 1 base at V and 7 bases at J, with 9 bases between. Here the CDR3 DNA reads TGTGCCAGCAGCTTGTTTACATCGAATTCACCCCTCCACTTT. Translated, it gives CASSLFTSNSPLHF. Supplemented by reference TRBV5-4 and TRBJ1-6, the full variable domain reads ETGVTQSPTHLIKTRGQQVTLRCSSQSGHNTVSWYQQALGQGPQFIFQYYREEENGRGNFPPRFSGLQFPNYSSELNVNALELDDSALYLCASSLFTSNSPLHFGNGTRLTVT.

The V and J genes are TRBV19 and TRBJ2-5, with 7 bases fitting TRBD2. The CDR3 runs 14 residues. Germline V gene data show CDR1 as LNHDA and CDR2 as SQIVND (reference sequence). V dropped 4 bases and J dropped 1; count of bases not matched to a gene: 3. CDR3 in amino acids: CASSTGLGQETQYF. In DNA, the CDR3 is TGTGCCAGTAGTACAGGACTAGGCCAAGAGACCCAGTACTTC.

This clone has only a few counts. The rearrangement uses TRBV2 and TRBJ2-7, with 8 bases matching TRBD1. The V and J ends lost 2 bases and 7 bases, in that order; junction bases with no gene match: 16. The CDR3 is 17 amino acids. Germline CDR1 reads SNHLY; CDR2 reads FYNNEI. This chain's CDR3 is CASSETPIGQGWGEQYV. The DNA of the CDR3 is TGTGCCAGCAGTGAAACCCCTATAGGACAGGGCTGGGGGGAGCAGTACGTC.

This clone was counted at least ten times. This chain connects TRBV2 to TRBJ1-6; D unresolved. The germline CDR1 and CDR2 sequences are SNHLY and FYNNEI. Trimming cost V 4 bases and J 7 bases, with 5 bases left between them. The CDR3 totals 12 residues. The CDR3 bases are TGTGCCAGCAGTGCGAGGAATTCACCCCTCCACTTT. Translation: CASSARNSPLHF.

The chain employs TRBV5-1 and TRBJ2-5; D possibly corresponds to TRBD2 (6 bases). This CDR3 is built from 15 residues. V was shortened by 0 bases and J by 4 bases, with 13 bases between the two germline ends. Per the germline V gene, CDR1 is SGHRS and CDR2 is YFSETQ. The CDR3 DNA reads TGCGCCAGCAGCTTGGCCGGGGGAGAGAGAGAGACCCAGTACTTC. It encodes CASSLAGGERETQYF.

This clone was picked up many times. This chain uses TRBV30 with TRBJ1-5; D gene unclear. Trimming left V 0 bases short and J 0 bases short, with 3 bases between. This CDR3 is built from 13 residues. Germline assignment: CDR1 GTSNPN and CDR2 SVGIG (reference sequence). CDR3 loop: CAWSVLSNQPQHF. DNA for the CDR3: TGTGCCTGGAGTGTACTTAGCAATCAGCCCCAGCATTTT.

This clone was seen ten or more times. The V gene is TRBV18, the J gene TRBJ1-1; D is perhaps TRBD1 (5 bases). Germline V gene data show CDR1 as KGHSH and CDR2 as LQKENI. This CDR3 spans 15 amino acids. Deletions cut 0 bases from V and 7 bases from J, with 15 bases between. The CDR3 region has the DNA TGTGCCAGCTCACCACCGAGCGGGGCACGGCTTGAAGCTTTCTTT. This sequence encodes CASSPPSGARLEAFF.

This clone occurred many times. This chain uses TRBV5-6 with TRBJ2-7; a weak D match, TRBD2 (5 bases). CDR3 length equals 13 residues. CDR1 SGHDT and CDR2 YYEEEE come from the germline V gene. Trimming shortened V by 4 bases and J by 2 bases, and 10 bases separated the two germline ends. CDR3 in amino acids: CASSPGSTYEQYF. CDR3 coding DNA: TGTGCCAGCAGCCCGGGGAGTACCTACGAGCAGTACTTC.